Shown below are 30 T cell receptor beta chains from a single sample sequenced in a study of CD8 T cells in Susac syndrome. Reverse transcription used about 0.45 to 1 ug RNA and random hexamers. TCRdb analysed the immunoSEQ multiplex PCR reads with MiXCR anew, one entry per CDR3 protein. The table lists roughly 110,000 distinct CDR3 sequences, roughly 94% of them singletons, with about 0.41% in the top ten. Source material: CD8+ T cells from PBMCs. The receptors shown here come from a human donor with Susac syndrome.

The chain combines TRBV20-1 with TRBJ2-7, with TRBD1 as a possible D gene (6 bases). The germline V and J ends were trimmed by 4 bases and 0 bases, with 13 bases remaining between them. The length of the CDR3 is 14 residues. CDR1 and CDR2 (germline): DFQATT, SNEGSKA (reference sequence). For the CDR3, the DNA is TGCAGTGCTAAGGGGGACCCCTACTCCTACGAGCAGTACTTC. Translated, it gives CSAKGDPYSYEQYF.

The rearrangement joins TRBV9 to TRBJ2-7; either TRBD1 or TRBD2 may fit D (6 bases each). The V gene lost 1 base and the J gene lost 3 bases, with 14 bases spanning the gap. CDR1 is SGDLS, CDR2 YYNGEE, per germline. This CDR3 has 15 residues. Here the CDR3 reads CASSVSIEGGYEQYF. The DNA for the CDR3 is TGTGCCAGCAGCGTATCAATAGAGGGGGGCTACGAGCAGTACTTC.

V gene TRBV15 combines with J gene TRBJ1-2; 9 bases line up with TRBD1. Trimming took 5 bases from V and 7 from J; bases not matched to a gene: 17. The CDR3 is 17 residues long. CDR1 and CDR2 from the germline V gene are LNHNV and YYDKDF (reference sequence). This chain's CDR3 is CATSGRDRALRRGGYTF. CDR3 nucleotide sequence: TGTGCCACCAGCGGACGGGACAGGGCCCTACGAAGGGGTGGCTACACCTTC.

The chain joins TRBV20-1 to TRBJ1-1; 8 nucleotides align to TRBD1. V lost 2 bases to trimming and J lost 0 bases; unmatched junction nucleotides: 8. This CDR3 has 16 amino acids. Germline CDR1 is DFQATT and CDR2 is SNEGSKA (reference sequence). CDR3 residues: CSARQPGQDLNTEAFF. The CDR3 nucleotides are TGCAGTGCTAGACAACCGGGACAGGACCTGAACACTGAAGCTTTCTTT.

The rearrangement joins TRBV6-1 to TRBJ1-3; D ambiguous. Trimming removed 1 base from V and 0 bases from J, with 16 bases in between. This CDR3 has 18 residues. The germline CDR1 and CDR2 sequences are MNHNS and SASEGT. CDR3 region: CASSEGNPAVRSGNTIYF. CDR3 bases: TGTGCCAGCAGTGAAGGGAACCCAGCCGTTCGCTCTGGAAACACCATATATTTT.

The chain links TRBV20-1 to TRBJ2-3, with TRBD1 identical over 12 bases. V lost 1 base and J lost 4; bases outside the gene matches: 9. The CDR3 consists of 17 residues. Per the germline V gene, CDR1 is DFQATT and CDR2 is SNEGSKA (reference sequence). CDR3 in DNA: TGCAGTGCTAGAGTTATCCGGGACAGGGGGCTGGCAGATACGCAGTATTTT. Residues: CSARVIRDRGLADTQYF.

This chain links TRBV6-5 with TRBJ2-5; D may be TRBD2 (5 bases). This CDR3 is built from 12 residues. CDR1 is MNHEY, CDR2 SVGAGI, per germline. With 5 bases removed from V and 3 bases from J, the gap between germline ends came to 7 bases. CDR3 in DNA: TGTGCCAGCAGTGACTACAAAGAGACCCAGTACTTC. Encoded protein: CASSDYKETQYF.

In this sample, this clonotype turned up once. This chain links TRBV14 with TRBJ1-2; D not certain. Germline loops: CDR1 SGHDN, CDR2 FVKESK. The V end lost 0 bases, the J end lost 6 bases, and 11 bases lay between the germline ends. The CDR3 has 14 amino acids. CDR3: CASSQDAAVDGYTF. The DNA of the CDR3 is TGTGCCAGCAGCCAAGATGCGGCAGTGGATGGCTACACCTTC.

The CDR3 nucleotides are TGTGCCAGCAGCGTGGGGGGTCTCAATCAGCCCCAGCATTTT. This encodes CASSVGGLNQPQHF. The V and J genes are TRBV9 and TRBJ1-5; possibly TRBD1 for D (5 bases). The CDR3 loop spans 14 amino acids. The V end was cut by 2 bases, the J end by 3 bases, with 9 bases between. Looked up from germline, CDR1 is SGDLS and CDR2 is YYNGEE.

The chain employs TRBV7-8 and TRBJ1-5, with TRBD1 as a possible D gene (6 bases). Trimming stripped 2 bases from V and 0 bases from J, with 8 bases between. The germline V gene has CDR1 SGHVS and CDR2 FQNEAQ. This CDR3 has 15 residues. CDR3 DNA: TGTGCCAGCAGCTTAAAGGACAGTAGCAATCAGCCCCAGCATTTT. It encodes CASSLKDSSNQPQHF.

This chain links TRBV20-1 with TRBJ2-5, with 13 nucleotides matching TRBD2. Germline trimming cut 1 base from V and 5 bases from J; bases unmatched to any gene: 1. The CDR3 is 14 amino acids. Germline values: CDR1 DFQATT, CDR2 SNEGSKA (reference sequence). CDR3 region: CSARVLAGGETQYF. CDR3 sequence (DNA): TGCAGTGCTAGAGTACTAGCGGGAGGGGAGACCCAGTACTTC.

This chain connects TRBV10-2 to TRBJ2-2, with 7 bases lining up with TRBD2. This CDR3 has 17 residues. Germline CDR1 WSHSY, CDR2 SAAADI. The J segment lost 4 bases and the V segment lost 5 bases, leaving 13 bases of the junction unmatched. CDR3 sequence: CASSPTLSRGSTGELFF. In DNA, the CDR3 is TGCGCCAGCAGTCCGACCCTCTCGCGGGGGAGCACCGGGGAGCTGTTTTTT.

The chain employs TRBV27 and TRBJ1-1; 7 nucleotides align to TRBD1. Germline assignment: CDR1 MNHEY and CDR2 SMNVEV (reference sequence). CDR3 size: 14 residues. V shed 2 bases, J shed 3 bases, and the junction held 3 bases outside the gene matches. The CDR3 DNA reads as TGTGCCAGCAGTTTAAGGGGGCCGGACACTGAAGCTTTCTTT. As protein: CASSLRGPDTEAFF.

The V and J genes are TRBV7-6 and TRBJ1-2; D uncertain. V shed 5 bases and J shed 4 bases, with 17 bases lying between them. CDR3 length equals 15 residues. The germline CDR1 and CDR2 sequences are SGHVS and FNYEAQ. The CDR3 reads CASSPHEGRSYGYTF. In nucleotides, the CDR3 is TGTGCCAGCAGCCCCCACGAAGGGAGAAGCTATGGCTACACCTTC.

This clonotype was observed a single time. This rearrangement joins TRBV9 to TRBJ2-3; D is undetermined. V was trimmed by 0 bases and J by 3 bases, leaving 5 bases between them. CDR3 length: 13 residues. Looked up from germline, CDR1 is SGDLS and CDR2 is YYNGEE. This chain's CDR3 is CASSVDQTDTQYF. The CDR3 bases are TGTGCCAGCAGCGTAGACCAAACAGATACGCAGTATTTT.

V is TRBV29-1 and J is TRBJ1-2; D unresolved. Germline-derived CDR1 and CDR2 are SQVTM and ANQGSEA. Trimming shortened V by 7 bases and J by 5 bases, and 14 bases separated the two germline ends. This CDR3 is built from 12 residues. CDR3 sequence reads: CSAQEGGYGYTF. The CDR3 DNA reads TGCAGCGCTCAGGAGGGTGGGTATGGCTACACCTTC.

The chain uses TRBV13 and TRBJ1-1, with unresolved D. CDR1 PRHDT and CDR2 FYEKMQ come from the germline V gene (reference sequence). With 8 bases removed from V and 7 bases from J, the gap between germline ends came to 17 bases. The CDR3 totals 13 residues. The CDR3 sequence is CASSAGRIGEAFF. In nucleotides, the CDR3 is TGTGCCAGCTCGGCGGGCCGAATCGGTGAAGCTTTCTTT.

V usage is TRBV5-6 and J usage is TRBJ2-1; 7 positions agree with TRBD1. Germline CDR1 is SGHDT and CDR2 is YYEEEE. CDR3 length: 13 residues. The ends lost 2 bases at V and 5 bases at J; junction bases unmatched: 1. For the CDR3, the DNA is TGTGCCAGCAGCTTCGGACAGGACAATGAGCAGTTCTTC. This codes for CASSFGQDNEQFF.

The V and J genes are TRBV29-1 and TRBJ1-2; D possibly corresponds to TRBD1 (6 bases). V was clipped by 1 base and J by 8 bases, with 14 bases between them. The CDR3 consists of 13 residues. Germline CDR1 is SQVTM and CDR2 is ANQGSEA. The CDR3 here is CSVEVGQGIGYTF. The DNA for the CDR3 is TGCAGCGTTGAAGTTGGGCAGGGGATCGGCTACACCTTC.

The chain links TRBV29-1 to TRBJ2-2; D is ambiguous. The CDR3 totals 15 residues. Between the trimmed V and J ends, which lost 0 bases and 4 bases, there was a span of 12 bases. Germline values: CDR1 SQVTM, CDR2 ANQGSEA. The CDR3 protein is CSVEDPRYRTGELFF. The CDR3 nucleotides read TGCAGCGTTGAAGATCCCAGGTATCGCACCGGGGAGCTGTTTTTT.

The V call is TRBV20-1, the J call TRBJ2-5, with D possibly being TRBD1 (6 bases). Germline lookup yields CDR1 DFQATT and CDR2 SNEGSKA (reference sequence). V was pared by 6 bases and J by 4 bases, with 12 bases between. This CDR3 region has 12 residues. CDR3 in DNA: TGCAGTGCGGAGGAAGGGGGAGAGACCCAGTACTTC. It is translated as CSAEEGGETQYF.

This clonotype was seen just once. The chain links TRBV5-6 to TRBJ1-1, with 9 positions matching TRBD1. The CDR3 covers 14 residues. Trimming cost V 4 bases and J 10 bases; bases outside gene matches: 11. Germline CDR1 SGHDT, CDR2 YYEEEE. The CDR3 loop is CASSPGTGRAAAFF. For the CDR3, the DNA is TGTGCCAGCAGCCCTGGGACAGGGAGGGCGGCAGCTTTCTTT.

The rearrangement uses TRBV7-6 and TRBJ2-7; 7 bases align to TRBD1. Germline assignment: CDR1 SGHVS and CDR2 FNYEAQ. V lost 5 bases and J lost 5; bases outside the gene matches: 3. This CDR3 region has 12 residues. The CDR3 DNA reads as TGTGCCAGCAGCCCGACAGGGAACGAGCAGTACTTC. Its translation is CASSPTGNEQYF.

The rearrangement joins TRBV9 to TRBJ2-1; TRBD2 aligns across 9 bases. The V gene end was trimmed by 6 bases and the J gene end by 5 bases; junction bases not matched to a gene: 3. CDR1 and CDR2 from the germline V gene are SGDLS and YYNGEE. The CDR3 consists of 13 residues. In nucleotides, the CDR3 is TGTGCCAGCATGACTAGCGGTAACAATGAGCAGTTCTTC. Encoded protein: CASMTSGNNEQFF.

The chain links TRBV6-4 to TRBJ2-5, with 7 bases fitting TRBD2. Germline values: CDR1 MRHNA, CDR2 SNTAGT. The J segment lost 2 bases and the V segment lost 10 bases, leaving 7 bases of the junction unmatched. The CDR3 extends over 13 amino acids. The CDR3 loop reads CATLGRGQETQYF. The CDR3 nucleotides read TGTGCCACCCTAGGGAGGGGACAAGAGACCCAGTACTTC.

The chain carries TRBV14 and TRBJ1-1; D call uncertain. V was cut by 4 bases and J by 7 bases, with 10 bases left in between. CDR3 length: 12 residues. Looked up from germline, CDR1 is SGHDN and CDR2 is FVKESK. The CDR3 DNA reads as TGTGCCAGCAGCCCCTCCGAGGTTGAAGCTTTCTTT. Protein sequence: CASSPSEVEAFF.

The chain employs TRBV9 and TRBJ1-2, with 7 bases lining up with TRBD1. The V gene end was trimmed by 3 bases and the J gene end by 0 bases; junction bases not matched to a gene: 5. The CDR3 contains 15 residues. The V gene's germline CDR1 is SGDLS and CDR2 YYNGEE. The CDR3 spells CASSDRDSANYGYTF. The CDR3 nucleotides are TGTGCCAGCAGCGACCGGGACAGCGCTAACTATGGCTACACCTTC. Based on the CDR3 plus reference TRBV9 and TRBJ1-2, the full variable domain is DSGVTQTPKHLITATGQRVTLRCSPRSGDLSVYWYQQSLDQGLQFLIQYYNGEERAKGNILERFSAQQFPDLHSELNLSSLELGDSALYFCASSDRDSANYGYTFGSGTRLTVV.

This chain connects TRBV29-1 to TRBJ2-1; no firm D call. Trimming cost V 1 base and J 4 bases, with 14 bases left between them. This CDR3 is built from 15 residues. Germline-derived CDR1 and CDR2 are SQVTM and ANQGSEA. CDR3 sequence reads: CSVEGQKGLYNEQFF. The CDR3 DNA reads TGCAGCGTTGAAGGGCAAAAAGGCTTATACAATGAGCAGTTCTTC.

V gene TRBV12-3 or TRBV12-4 combines with J gene TRBJ2-1; maybe TRBD2 (6 bases). Trimming took off 3 bases at V and 4 bases at J, with 7 bases between the two ends. The CDR3 is made up of 13 amino acids. CDR3 bases: TGTGCCAGCAGTTTGGGGACTTACAATGAGCAGTTCTTC. It yields the protein CASSLGTYNEQFF.

The chain is built from TRBV9 and TRBJ2-4; D is uncertain. V was cut by 0 bases and J by 8 bases, with 3 bases left in between. The CDR3 runs 11 residues. Germline loops: CDR1 SGDLS, CDR2 YYNGEE. CDR3 DNA sequence: TGTGCCAGCAGCGTAGGGGACATTCAGTACTTC. Residues: CASSVGDIQYF.